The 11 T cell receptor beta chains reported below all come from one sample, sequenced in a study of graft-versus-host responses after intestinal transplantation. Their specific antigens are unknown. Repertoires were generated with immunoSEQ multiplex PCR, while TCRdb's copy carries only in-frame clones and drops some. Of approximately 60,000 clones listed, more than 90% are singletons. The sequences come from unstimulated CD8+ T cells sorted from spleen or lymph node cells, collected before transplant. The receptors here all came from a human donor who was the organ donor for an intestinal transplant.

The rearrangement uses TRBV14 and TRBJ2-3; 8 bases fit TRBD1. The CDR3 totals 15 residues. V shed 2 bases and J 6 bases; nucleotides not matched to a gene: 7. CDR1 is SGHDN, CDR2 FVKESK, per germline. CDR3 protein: CASSQFGQGSDTQYF. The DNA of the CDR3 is TGTGCCAGCAGCCAATTTGGACAGGGTAGCGATACGCAGTATTTT.

Here the CDR3 reads CASSLVESTREQYF. The DNA of the CDR3 is TGTGCCAGCAGCTTGGTTGAGTCTACTCGGGAGCAGTACTTC. This chain joins TRBV5-6 and TRBJ2-7, with unresolved D. The CDR3 runs to 14 residues. V lost 0 bases, J lost 7 bases, and 14 bases lay in between. CDR1 is SGHDT, CDR2 YYEEEE, per germline. Full variable domain (outside the CDR3, taken from reference TRBV5-6 and TRBJ2-7): DAGVTQSPTHLIKTRGQQVTLRCSPKSGHDTVSWYQQALGQGPQFIFQYYEEEERQRGNFPDRFSGHQFPNYSSELNVNALLLGDSALYLCASSLVESTREQYFGPGTRLTVT.

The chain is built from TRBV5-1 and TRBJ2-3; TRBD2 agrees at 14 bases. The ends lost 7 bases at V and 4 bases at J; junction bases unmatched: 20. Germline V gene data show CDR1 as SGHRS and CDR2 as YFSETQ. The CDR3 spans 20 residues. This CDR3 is CASWTPTSGRALRGADTQYF. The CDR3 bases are TGCGCCAGCTGGACACCGACTAGCGGGAGGGCCCTCAGGGGAGCAGATACGCAGTATTTT.

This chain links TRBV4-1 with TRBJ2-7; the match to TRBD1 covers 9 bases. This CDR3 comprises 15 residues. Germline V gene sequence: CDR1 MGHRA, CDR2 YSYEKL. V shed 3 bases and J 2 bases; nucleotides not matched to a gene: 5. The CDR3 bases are TGCGCCAGCAGCCAGACCGGGACAGGGCCCTACGAGCAGTACTTC. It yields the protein CASSQTGTGPYEQYF.

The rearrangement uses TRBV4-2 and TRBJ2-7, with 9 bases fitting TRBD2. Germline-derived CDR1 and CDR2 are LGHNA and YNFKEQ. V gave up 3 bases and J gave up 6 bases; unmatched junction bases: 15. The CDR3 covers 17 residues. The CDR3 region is CASSQDGGRAGFREQYF. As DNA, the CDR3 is TGTGCCAGCAGCCAGGATGGCGGGAGGGCCGGGTTTCGCGAGCAGTACTTC.

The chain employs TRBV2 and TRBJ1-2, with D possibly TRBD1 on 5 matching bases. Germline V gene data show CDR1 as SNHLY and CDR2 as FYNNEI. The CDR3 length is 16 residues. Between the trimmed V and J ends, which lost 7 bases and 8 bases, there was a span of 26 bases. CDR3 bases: TGTGCCAGCACCCGGGACTTAGAAGACGTGAGGAACGGCTACACCTTC. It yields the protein CASTRDLEDVRNGYTF.

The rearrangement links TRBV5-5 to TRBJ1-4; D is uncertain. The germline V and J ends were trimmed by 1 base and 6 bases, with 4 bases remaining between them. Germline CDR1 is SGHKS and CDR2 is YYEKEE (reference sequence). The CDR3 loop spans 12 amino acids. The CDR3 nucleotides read TGTGCCAGCAGCTTGCCCGATGAAAAACTGTTTTTT. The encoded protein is CASSLPDEKLFF.

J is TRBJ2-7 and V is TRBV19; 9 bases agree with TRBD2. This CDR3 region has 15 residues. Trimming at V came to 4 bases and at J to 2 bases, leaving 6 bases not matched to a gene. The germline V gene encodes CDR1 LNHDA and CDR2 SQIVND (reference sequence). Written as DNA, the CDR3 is TGTGCCAGTAGTAGGGCTAGCGGGGCCACCTACGAGCAGTACTTC. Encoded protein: CASSRASGATYEQYF.

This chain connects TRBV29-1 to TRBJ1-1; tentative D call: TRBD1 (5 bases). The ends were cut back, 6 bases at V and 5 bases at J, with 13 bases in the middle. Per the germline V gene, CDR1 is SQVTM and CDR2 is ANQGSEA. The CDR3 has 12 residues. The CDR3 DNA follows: TGCAGCGTCGCAGGGAGGTGGACTGAAGCTTTCTTT. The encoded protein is CSVAGRWTEAFF.

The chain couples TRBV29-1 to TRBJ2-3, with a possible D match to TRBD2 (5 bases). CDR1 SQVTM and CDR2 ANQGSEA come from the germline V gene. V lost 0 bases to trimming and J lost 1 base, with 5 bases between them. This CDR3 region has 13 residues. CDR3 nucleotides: TGCAGCGTTGAAGAGAGGGGCACAGATACGCAGTATTTT. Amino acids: CSVEERGTDTQYF.

DNA of the CDR3: TGTGCCATCAGCAAAACCACATCCGGGACTAGCGGAACCTACGAGCAGTACTTC. As protein: CAISKTTSGTSGTYEQYF. The gene calls are TRBV10-3 and TRBJ2-7, with 11 nucleotides matching TRBD2. Germline CDR1 ENHRY, CDR2 SYGVKD. V gave up 6 bases and J gave up 2 bases; unmatched junction bases: 15. The CDR3 contains 18 residues.